This T cell receptor (beta chain) was found in a study of shared clonotypes between healthy human individuals. Study-level points and caveats: Rarefaction showed that sequencing of sorted subsets was incomplete (despite large depth).

Germline V gives CDR1 SGDLS, CDR2 YYNGEE. V lost 0 bases and J 3 bases, leaving 9 bases between the germline ends. This CDR3 is built from 14 residues. Profiled with immunoSEQ multiplex PCR; TCRdb holds only in-frame clones, not every one. The repertoire consists of more than 2,000,000 clones, with just over 90% occurring once and the leading ten covering about 0.39%. Turning to this clone: Its antigen remains unknown.

Source material: naive CD4+ T cells from PBMCs. Subset specified: CD45RA+ positively selected. This chain links TRBV9 with TRBJ1-1; D is unclear. This TCR was recovered from a man between 18 and 35 years old in good health. Some clones in this sample may be carry-over from other donors' samples. In DNA, the CDR3 is TGTGCCAGCAGCGTAGATGGATTACACACTGAAGCTTTCTTT. It specifies CASSVDGLHTEAFF.